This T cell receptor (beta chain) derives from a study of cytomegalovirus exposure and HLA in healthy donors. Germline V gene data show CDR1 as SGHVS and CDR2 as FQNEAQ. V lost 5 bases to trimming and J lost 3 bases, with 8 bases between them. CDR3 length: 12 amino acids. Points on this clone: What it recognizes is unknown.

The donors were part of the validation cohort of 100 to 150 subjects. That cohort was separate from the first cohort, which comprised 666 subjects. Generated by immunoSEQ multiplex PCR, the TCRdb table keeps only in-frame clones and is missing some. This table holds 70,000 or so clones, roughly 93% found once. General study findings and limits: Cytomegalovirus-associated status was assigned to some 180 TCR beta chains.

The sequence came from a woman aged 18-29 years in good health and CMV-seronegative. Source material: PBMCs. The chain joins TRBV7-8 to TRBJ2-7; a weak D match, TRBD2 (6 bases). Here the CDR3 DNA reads TGTGCCAGCAGCGTGCGGGACTACGAGCAGTACTTC. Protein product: CASSVRDYEQYF.